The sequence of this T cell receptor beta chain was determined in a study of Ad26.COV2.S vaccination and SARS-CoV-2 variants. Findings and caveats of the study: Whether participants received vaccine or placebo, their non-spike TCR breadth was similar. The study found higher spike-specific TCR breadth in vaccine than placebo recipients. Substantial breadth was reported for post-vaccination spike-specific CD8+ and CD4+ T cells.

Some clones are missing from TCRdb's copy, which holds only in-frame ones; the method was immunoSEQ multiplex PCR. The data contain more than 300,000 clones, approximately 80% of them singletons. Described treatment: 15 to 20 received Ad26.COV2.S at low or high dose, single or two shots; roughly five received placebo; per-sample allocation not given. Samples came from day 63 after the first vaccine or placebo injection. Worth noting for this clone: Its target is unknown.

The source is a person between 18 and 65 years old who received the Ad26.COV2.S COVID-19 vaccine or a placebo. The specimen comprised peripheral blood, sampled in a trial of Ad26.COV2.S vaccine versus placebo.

The CDR3 loop reads CASSYRSTTYSPLHF. For the CDR3, the DNA is TGTGCCAGCAGTTATAGGAGCACTACCTATTCACCCCTCCACTTT. This chain connects TRBV6-5 to TRBJ1-6; D gene unclear. The CDR3 has 15 residues. CDR1 is MNHEY, CDR2 SVGAGI, per germline. V lost 3 bases to trimming and J lost 8 bases, with 14 bases between them.